Sequencing of this T cell receptor beta chain was carried out in a study of T-cell reconstitution after alpha-beta-depleted transplantation in children. In its sample, this clonotype was seen a few times. The CDR3 is 14 residues long. V dropped 0 bases and J dropped 5 bases, with 11 bases sitting between them. The germline V gene has CDR1 LGHNA and CDR2 YNFKEQ. It was with unique molecular identifiers that the TCRbeta library was prepared. TCRdb re-called the PCR reads with MiXCR, one entry per CDR3 protein. The sample contains roughly 340,000 distinct CDR3 sequences, 15% to 20% of which appear only once.

The sequence came from a male patient between 2 and 9 years old who had a stem cell transplant for acute lymphoblastic leukemia, so the T cells may come from the graft donor. The source material was PBMCs, mostly from graft donor cells, sampled 360 days after TCRalphabeta/CD19-depleted stem cell transplant. The rearrangement links TRBV4-2 to TRBJ2-7; a weak D match, TRBD1 (5 bases). The CDR3 sequence: CASSQDFPRDEQYF. The CDR3 DNA follows: TGTGCCAGCAGCCAAGATTTCCCCAGGGACGAGCAGTACTTC.